Listed below are T cell receptor beta chains from one sample, sequenced in a study of T cell responses to AZD1222 COVID-19 vaccine. The method was immunoSEQ multiplex PCR; TCRdb's version includes in-frame clones alone and lacks a portion of them. The sample shows roughly 150,000 clones, 88% of them seen only once. The sample was peripheral blood, taken on day 0 of AZD1222 vaccination. These receptors came from an adult in good health. CDR3s include the opening cysteine and the closing phenylalanine or tryptophan. The D gene is left open where the match is weak. Clone sizes are given selectively: once, few, many, or a class where the clone is expanded.

>15|TRBD1|-|TRBV5-3|TRBJ1-5
TGTGCCAGAAGCTCTCGACAGGGCGGCAATCAGCCCCAGCATTTT
CARSSRQGGNQPQHF
>13|-|-|TRBV27|TRBJ2-7
TGTGCCAGCAGTTTAGGGTATCCCTACGAGCAGTACTTC
CASSLGYPYEQYF
>15|TRBD1|-|TRBV27|TRBJ1-6
TGTGCCAGCAGTTTGTGGCAGGGGGCGAAGTCACCCCTCCACTTT
CASSLWQGAKSPLHF
>15|-|-|TRBV28|TRBJ1-4
TGTGCCAGCAGTGGTTTCGGGACCCTCAATGAAAAACTGTTTTTT
CASSGFGTLNEKLFF
>13|-|-|TRBV29-1|TRBJ1-1
TGCAGCGTTGCAATGACAGTGAACACTGAAGCTTTCTTT
CSVAMTVNTEAFF
>13|-|few|TRBV27|TRBJ2-5
TGTGCCAGCAGTCACCGGGGCCAAGAGACCCAGTACTTC
CASSHRGQETQYF
>14|-|once|TRBV6-6|TRBJ2-2
TGTGCCACCGTCGACAGTACGAACACCGGGGAGCTGTTTTTT
CATVDSTNTGELFF
>13|-|-|TRBV9|TRBJ2-7
TGTGCCAGCAGCGTAGAGGGGAGCTACGAGCAGTACTTC
CASSVEGSYEQYF
>15|-|-|TRBV5-1|TRBJ1-5
TGCGCCAGCAGCTTGATTGCAGGGGTAAATCAGCCCCAGCATTTT
CASSLIAGVNQPQHF
>15|TRBD1|-|TRBV6-5|TRBJ1-2
TGTGCCAGCAGTTATCGGGACAGGGTGGCGGCTGGCTACACCTTC
CASSYRDRVAAGYTF
>14|-|few|TRBV27|TRBJ2-1
TGTGCCAGCAGCAAGGTTAATCGGGCCAATGAGCAGTTCTTC
CASSKVNRANEQFF
>13|TRBD1|-|TRBV10-3|TRBJ1-5
TGTGCCATCAGCCGGGACAGGGTTCAGCCCCAGCATTTT
CAISRDRVQPQHF
>15|TRBD2|once|TRBV11-3|TRBJ2-5
TGTGCCAGCAGCTGCGGGACTAAGGTTTCGGAGACCCAGTACTTC
CASSCGTKVSETQYF
>15|TRBD2|-|TRBV19|TRBJ2-7
TGTGCCAGTAGCCGGACTAGCGGGGGGCCCTACGAGCAGTACTTC
CASSRTSGGPYEQYF
>12|-|-|TRBV5-3|TRBJ2-3
TGTGCCAGAAGCTTTAACGCAGATACGCAGTATTTT
CARSFNADTQYF
>13|TRBD1|-|TRBV29-1|TRBJ2-7
TGCAGCGTCCGACAGGGGGTTTTGTACGAGCAGTACTTC
CSVRQGVLYEQYF
>16|-|-|TRBV7-2|TRBJ1-5
TGTGCCAGCAGCTTAGCTACGGGGAAGGGCAATCAGCCCCAGCATTTT
CASSLATGKGNQPQHF
>15|TRBD1|-|TRBV6-5|TRBJ1-1
TGTGCCAGCAGTTCCCCGTCCCTCCGGGACAGAGAAGCTTTCTTT
CASSSPSLRDREAFF
>14|-|-|TRBV5-1|TRBJ1-1
TGCGCCAGCAGCCCCGGGAGCGGGAGCACTGAAGCTTTCTTT
CASSPGSGSTEAFF
>15|-|-|TRBV2|TRBJ2-7
TGTGCCAGCAGACATAACCGGGACACCACCTACGAGCAGTACTTC
CASRHNRDTTYEQYF
>17|TRBD1|-|TRBV7-6|TRBJ2-1
TGTGCCAGCAGCGAAAGATCCGGGACAGGGAACTACAATGAGCAGTTCTTC
CASSERSGTGNYNEQFF
>13|TRBD1|-|TRBV6-2/TRBV6-3|TRBJ1-1
TGTGCCAGCAGTTTCGTCCAGGGGGCTGTGGCTTTCTTT
CASSFVQGAVAFF
>18|-|-|TRBV5-6|TRBJ1-6
TGTGCCAGCAGCTTTTCCGACAGTCCCGGAGTCTATAATTCACCCCTCCACTTT
CASSFSDSPGVYNSPLHF
>13|-|-|TRBV6-1|TRBJ1-1
TGTGCCAGCAGTGAAGTTAGGAACACTGAAGCTTTCTTT
CASSEVRNTEAFF
>14|-|-|TRBV27|TRBJ2-5
TGTGCCAGCAGTTCCCGTGGCGGACTGGGGCCCCAGTACTTC
CASSSRGGLGPQYF
>15|TRBD1|once|TRBV5-1|TRBJ1-4
TGCGCCAGCAGCACCGGACAGGCAATTAATGAAAAACTGTTTTTT
CASSTGQAINEKLFF
>13|TRBD1|-|TRBV27|TRBJ1-2
TGTGCCAGCAGGGAGGGGGCTCAGTATGGCTACACCTTC
CASREGAQYGYTF
>12|-|-|TRBV6-5|TRBJ1-1
TGTGCCAGCAGAACCGGGCCTACTGAAGCTTTCTTT
CASRTGPTEAFF
>15|-|-|TRBV5-4|TRBJ2-1
TGTGCCAGCAGGGCTGACTGGAGCTCCTACAATGAGCAGTTCTTC
CASRADWSSYNEQFF
>15|-|-|TRBV4-2|TRBJ2-7
TGTGCCAGCAGCAGTACAGGAGGGATCTCCTACGAGCAGTACTTC
CASSSTGGISYEQYF
>13|TRBD1|-|TRBV28|TRBJ1-1
TGTGCCAGCAGGGGACAGGGCTTCACTGAAGCTTTCTTT
CASRGQGFTEAFF
>12|-|-|TRBV28|TRBJ1-5
TGTGCCAGCGCCGAAGGGGACCAGCCCCAGCATTTT
CASAEGDQPQHF